These 8 T cell receptor beta chains share one sample of origin, sequenced in a study of CD8 T cells in ankylosing spondylitis. TCRdb ran MiXCR on the 5' RACE reads and lists one entry per CDR3 protein. This sample has 200,000 to 300,000 distinct CDR3 sequences, with roughly 32% found just once. Sequenced material: blood, either unsorted or a sorted T cell fraction (not recorded which). Source of these receptors: a male donor with ankylosing spondylitis or in good health (not recorded which).

The chain combines TRBV27 with TRBJ2-4; a weak D match, TRBD1 (6 bases). This CDR3 spans 19 amino acids. The V and J ends lost 3 bases and 1 base respectively, with 22 bases between them. Germline lookup yields CDR1 MNHEY and CDR2 SMNVEV (reference sequence). The CDR3 protein is CASSFRHITGLEAKNIQYF. CDR3 DNA sequence: TGTGCCAGCAGTTTCCGTCATATAACAGGGCTTGAGGCCAAAAACATTCAGTACTTC.

This chain joins TRBV27 and TRBJ2-7, with 8 bases aligning to TRBD2. Looked up from germline, CDR1 is MNHEY and CDR2 is SMNVEV (reference sequence). With 4 bases clipped from V and 0 bases from J, the junction kept 5 bases outside the gene matches. The CDR3 is 15 amino acids. CDR3 sequence reads: CASSWGTRLSYEQYF. The DNA for the CDR3 is TGTGCCAGCAGTTGGGGGACTAGGCTCTCCTACGAGCAGTACTTC.

The V call is TRBV11-2, the J call TRBJ2-1; 8 positions agree with TRBD1. The CDR3 has 16 residues. Unmatched junction bases numbered 7, after V lost 5 bases and J lost 1 base. The germline V gene encodes CDR1 SGHAT and CDR2 FQNNGV. This chain's CDR3 is CASSGARGQSYNEQFF. The CDR3 coding sequence is TGTGCCAGCAGCGGCGCCAGGGGGCAGTCCTACAATGAGCAGTTCTTC. The whole variable domain, remainder taken from reference TRBV11-2 and TRBJ2-1, is EAGVAQSPRYKIIEKRQSVAFWCNPISGHATLYWYQQILGQGPKLLIQFQNNGVVDDSQLPKDRFSAERLKGVDSTLKIQPAKLEDSAVYLCASSGARGQSYNEQFFGPGTRLTVL.

The chain links TRBV20-1 to TRBJ2-5; 12 nucleotides agree with TRBD2. Per germline, CDR1 DFQATT and CDR2 SNEGSKA (reference sequence). CDR3 length: 13 amino acids. This CDR3 reads CGKTSGGPETQYF. CDR3 sequence (DNA): TGCGGAAAGACTAGCGGGGGCCCAGAGACCCAGTACTTC.

V and J are TRBV20-1 and TRBJ2-7, with D possibly TRBD1 on 6 matching bases. This CDR3 spans 14 amino acids. From germline, CDR1 is DFQATT and CDR2 SNEGSKA (reference sequence). V lost 5 bases, J lost 6 bases, and 20 bases lay in between. DNA for the CDR3: TGCAGTGCTGGTCGGGTAAAACAGGGTCCCGAGCAGTACTTC. Translation: CSAGRVKQGPEQYF.

This clonotype appeared a few times. The rearrangement joins TRBV5-6 to TRBJ2-1, with 15 nucleotides matching TRBD2. The V and J ends lost 5 bases and 14 bases, in that order; junction bases with no gene match: 11. CDR1 and CDR2 (germline): SGHDT, YYEEEE. This CDR3 contains 15 residues. The CDR3 sequence: CASRTPGTSGGTEFF. CDR3 nucleotide sequence: TGTGCCAGCAGGACACCCGGGACTAGCGGGGGGACCGAGTTCTTC. Filled out from reference TRBV5-6 and TRBJ2-1, the complete variable domain reads DAGVTQSPTHLIKTRGQQVTLRCSPKSGHDTVSWYQQALGQGPQFIFQYYEEEERQRGNFPDRFSGHQFPNYSSELNVNALLLGDSALYLCASRTPGTSGGTEFFGPGTRLTVL.

V and J are TRBV20-1 and TRBJ1-2; D perhaps matches TRBD1 (5 bases). V lost 0 bases and J 1 base, leaving 21 bases between the germline ends. This CDR3 is 18 amino acids long. Germline CDR1 DFQATT, CDR2 SNEGSKA (reference sequence). The CDR3 region is CSARDPLAAGIFNYGYTF. The CDR3 coding sequence is TGCAGTGCTAGAGATCCCCTAGCGGCAGGGATTTTTAACTATGGCTACACCTTC.

This chain connects TRBV20-1 to TRBJ1-6; no clear D. In germline, CDR1 is DFQATT, CDR2 SNEGSKA (reference sequence). Trimming removed 0 bases from V and 6 bases from J, with 15 bases in between. There are 16 residues in the CDR3. CDR3: CSARDYGQPGNSPLHF. The CDR3, as DNA: TGCAGTGCTAGAGATTACGGGCAGCCGGGTAATTCACCCCTCCACTTT.